The clone carrying this TCR beta chain has a handful of counts. Germline CDR1 reads SGHTA; CDR2 reads FQGTGA. The ends lost 7 bases at V and 5 bases at J; junction bases unmatched: 11. The CDR3 runs to 15 residues. Via MiXCR, TCRdb re-called the 5' RACE reads, giving one row per CDR3 protein. This table has over 65,000 distinct CDR3 sequences, roughly 13% appearing once. The data originate from a study of T cells after yellow fever vaccination. About the research overall: Fractions with few cells were prepared using SMART-Seq v4 Ultra Low Input.

This receptor was identified in a man in his late teens or twenties who received the YFV17D yellow fever vaccine. The rearrangement joins TRBV7-3 to TRBJ2-5; 9 bases are shared with TRBD1. The sequencing here drew on CD8+ T cells not binding an NS4B(214-222) dextramer, sorted from PBMCs, taken about 20 days after the first yellow fever vaccination. The CDR3 region is CASTQTGGPGETQYF. CDR3 nucleotides: TGTGCCAGCACCCAGACAGGGGGTCCGGGGGAGACCCAGTACTTC. Using reference TRBV7-3 and TRBJ2-5 for the parts outside the CDR3, the full variable domain is GAGVSQTPSNKVTEKGKYVELRCDPISGHTALYWYRQSLGQGPEFLIYFQGTGAADDSGLPNDRFFAVRPEGSVSTLKIQRTERGDSAVYLCASTQTGGPGETQYFGPGTRLLVL.